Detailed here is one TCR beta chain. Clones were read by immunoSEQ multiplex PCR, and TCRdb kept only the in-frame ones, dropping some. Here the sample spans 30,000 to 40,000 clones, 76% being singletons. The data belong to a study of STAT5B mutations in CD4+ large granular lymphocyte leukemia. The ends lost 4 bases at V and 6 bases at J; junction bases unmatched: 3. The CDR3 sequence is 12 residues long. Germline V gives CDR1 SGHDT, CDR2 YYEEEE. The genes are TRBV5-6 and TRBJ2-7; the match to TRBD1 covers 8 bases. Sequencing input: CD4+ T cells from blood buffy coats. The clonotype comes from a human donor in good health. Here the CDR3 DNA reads TGTGCCAGCAGCCGGACAGGGTTCGAGCAGTACTTC. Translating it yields CASSRTGFEQYF.